The next 17 T cell receptor beta chains were all read from a single sample in a study of molecular identifiers for immune sequencing clone quantification. TCRdb independently ran MiXCR on the PCR reads; one entry per CDR3 protein. The table lists a few hundred thousand distinct CDR3 sequences, roughly 24% of them singletons. The specimen sequenced was naive CD8+ T cells from blood, with Jurkat cell RNA spiked in. Subset meaning: FACS-sorted CD8+CD4-CCR7+CD45RA+ naive T cells. The source is a human donor in good health. Some libraries in this study had Jurkat cell RNA spiked in.

This clonotype was counted many times. The chain links TRBV27 to TRBJ2-7, with D possibly being TRBD2 (5 bases). Germline V gene sequence: CDR1 MNHEY, CDR2 SMNVEV (reference sequence). Trimming removed 6 bases from V and 4 bases from J, with 13 bases in between. The CDR3 runs 13 residues. The CDR3 spells CASSLGTGYEQYF. The CDR3 DNA follows: TGTGCCAGCAGCTTAGGCACGGGGTACGAGCAGTACTTC.

This clonotype was counted only a few times. V usage is TRBV7-6 and J usage is TRBJ2-4; a possible D gene is TRBD1 (6 bases). Germline V lookup: CDR1 SGHVS, CDR2 FNYEAQ. There are 17 residues in the CDR3. V was trimmed by 5 bases and J by 9 bases, leaving 26 bases between them. CDR3 amino acids: CASSPGGGGLTEGIQYF. DNA for the CDR3: TGTGCCAGCAGCCCCGGTGGGGGCGGGCTCACCGAGGGCATTCAGTACTTC.

This clonotype showed up just a few times. V gene TRBV5-5 combines with J gene TRBJ2-2; tentative D call: TRBD2 (7 bases). This CDR3 spans 13 amino acids. V was shortened by 7 bases and J by 6 bases, with 13 bases between the two germline ends. The germline V gene encodes CDR1 SGHKS and CDR2 YYEKEE (reference sequence). The CDR3 loop is CASRGGASGELFF. CDR3 bases: TGTGCCAGCCGAGGGGGGGCCTCCGGGGAGCTGTTTTTT.

This clonotype showed up just once. A much larger clone lies one base from this, so it may be a read error. The chain is built from TRBV5-6 and TRBJ2-7; TRBD2 agrees at 8 bases. In germline, CDR1 is SGHDT, CDR2 YYEEEE. The CDR3 loop spans 15 amino acids. The CDR3 coding sequence is TGTGCCAGCAGCTTGATTCCCGGGACTAGTTACGAGCGGTACTTC. Translation gives CASSLIPGTSYERYF.

This clonotype was found many times. The chain is built from TRBV29-1 and TRBJ2-2; TRBD2 aligns across 8 bases. This CDR3 comprises 13 residues. The germline CDR1 and CDR2 sequences are SQVTM and ANQGSEA. Trimming cost V 6 bases and J 1 base; bases outside gene matches: 1. This CDR3 is CSVAGENTGELFF. The CDR3 DNA sequence: TGCAGCGTAGCGGGGGAGAACACCGGGGAGCTGTTTTTT.

In this sample, this clonotype turned up many times. V and J are TRBV7-9 and TRBJ2-7; TRBD1 agrees at 7 bases. The CDR3 covers 14 residues. Germline CDR1 is SEHNR and CDR2 is FQNEAQ (reference sequence). Trimming at V came to 0 bases and at J to 4 bases, leaving 3 bases not matched to a gene. The CDR3 is CASSLAGGGYEQYF. CDR3 bases: TGTGCCAGCAGCTTAGCAGGGGGCGGATACGAGCAGTACTTC.

This clonotype was seen only a few times. The chain has TRBV5-1 and TRBJ1-1; D call uncertain. Germline CDR1 and CDR2: SGHRS and YFSETQ. This CDR3 has 11 amino acids. With 9 bases removed from V and 5 bases from J, the gap between germline ends came to 11 bases. CDR3 DNA: TGCGCCACATTACCATATACTGAAGCTTTCTTT. Translating gives CATLPYTEAFF. Full variable domain (missing parts from reference TRBV5-1 and TRBJ1-1): KAGVTQTPRYLIKTRGQQVTLSCSPISGHRSVSWYQQTPGQGLQFLFEYFSETQRNKGNFPGRFSGRQFSNSRSEMNVSTLELGDSALYLCATLPYTEAFFGQGTRLTVV.

Details on this clonotype: This may be a read error: a much more frequent sequence differs by one nucleotide. The rearrangement uses TRBV10-3 and TRBJ2-7, with 10 bases that match TRBD1. The CDR3 extends over 13 amino acids. The germline V gene has CDR1 ENHRY and CDR2 SYGVKD. Written as DNA, the CDR3 is TGTGCCATCATGGACAGGGGGTCCTACAAGCAGTACTTC. It translates to CAIMDRGSYKQYF.

This clonotype was observed at least ten times. The chain carries TRBV27 and TRBJ2-7; 8 bases match TRBD2. V dropped 4 bases and J dropped 6; count of bases not matched to a gene: 8. Germline loops: CDR1 MNHEY, CDR2 SMNVEV (reference sequence). The CDR3 has 14 amino acids. The CDR3 here is CASSYGGGRAEQYF. CDR3 sequence (DNA): TGTGCCAGCAGTTACGGGGGGGGGAGAGCCGAGCAGTACTTC.

On this clonotype: A read error may be the cause here, since a much bigger clone is one base away. The chain couples TRBV27 to TRBJ2-3; unclear D gene. Germline loops: CDR1 MNHEY, CDR2 SMNVEV (reference sequence). The CDR3 extends over 14 amino acids. CDR3 sequence reads: CASSLIVSTDTLYF. CDR3 in DNA: TGTGCCAGCAGCCTTATAGTAAGCACAGATACGCTGTATTTT.

This clonotype was picked up a small number of times. This chain links TRBV10-3 with TRBJ1-1, with unresolved D. This CDR3 is built from 12 residues. In germline, CDR1 is ENHRY, CDR2 SYGVKD. The V end lost 3 bases, the J end lost 8 bases, and 10 bases lay between the germline ends. CDR3 sequence: CAISDGRAEAFF. The CDR3 DNA reads TGTGCCATCAGTGACGGGCGAGCGGAAGCTTTCTTT.

The CDR3 region is CASSKSGSIETQYF. CDR3 coding DNA: TGTGCCAGCAGTAAGAGCGGGAGTATTGAGACCCAGTACTTC. The chain carries TRBV9 and TRBJ2-5, with 8 bases lining up with TRBD2. The CDR3 covers 14 residues. From germline, CDR1 is SGDLS and CDR2 YYNGEE. V lost 5 bases and J lost 5; bases outside the gene matches: 8.

This clonotype turned up a few times. The V call is TRBV20-1, the J call TRBJ2-1; the D is unclear. The CDR3 is 13 residues long. V was cut by 1 base and J by 1 base, with 5 bases left in between. In germline, CDR1 is DFQATT, CDR2 SNEGSKA (reference sequence). CDR3 bases: TGCAGTGCTAGAGTGCCTTCCTACAATGAGCAGTTCTTC. Translated, it gives CSARVPSYNEQFF.

This clonotype occurred many times. V is TRBV28 and J is TRBJ1-5; no clear D. Trimming cost V 3 bases and J 6 bases, with 12 bases left between them. Germline V gene data show CDR1 as MDHEN and CDR2 as SYDVKM. The CDR3 consists of 14 residues. CDR3 DNA: TGTGCCAGCAGTTTTCGGGTGAGCGGTCAGCCCCAGCATTTT. Encoded protein: CASSFRVSGQPQHF.

This chain links TRBV7-9 with TRBJ2-5; TRBD2 aligns across 9 bases. In germline, CDR1 is SEHNR, CDR2 FQNEAQ (reference sequence). Trimming cost V 0 bases and J 9 bases; bases outside gene matches: 11. The CDR3 is 16 amino acids. The CDR3 spells CASSLARTSGLAPQYF. DNA for the CDR3: TGTGCCAGCAGCTTAGCCCGTACTAGCGGGCTGGCCCCCCAGTACTTC.

Concerning this clonotype itself: This may arise from a read error, as a much more abundant clone is one base away. The chain is built from TRBV28 and TRBJ2-7; 7 nucleotides match TRBD1. The trim removed 4 bases at V and 6 bases at J, leaving 12 bases unmatched. CDR3 length equals 15 residues. Germline CDR1 reads MDHEN; CDR2 reads SYDVKM. The CDR3 DNA follows: TGTGCCAGCAGTTCACCACGACAGGGTCAGGCCGAGCAGTACTTC. Its translation is CASSSPRQGQAEQYF.

On this clonotype: It may be a read error: a sequence one base away is much more abundant. Since no conserved phenylalanine or tryptophan closes the CDR3, a read error is the likely cause. V gene TRBV5-1 combines with J gene TRBJ2-7; D is uncertain. The CDR3 extends over 15 amino acids. Germline CDR1 is SGHRS and CDR2 is YFSETQ. The V end lost 1 base, the J end lost 5 bases, and 16 bases lay between the germline ends. Here the CDR3 reads CASSLMATPGNEQYL. The DNA for the CDR3 is TGCGCCAGCAGCTTGATGGCGACTCCCGGCAACGAGCAGTACTTA.